Below are 16 T cell receptor beta chains sequenced from a single sample in a study of shared clonotypes between healthy human individuals. CD45RO-negative, CCR7-positively selected cells formed the naive CD8 fraction, excluding terminally differentiated effector memory CD45RA+ cells. This table comes from immunoSEQ multiplex PCR, and its TCRdb copy is limited to in-frame clones, with some not included. Of millions of clones in the sample, roughly 94% are singletons; the top ten hold 1% to 1.3%. The sequenced material came from naive CD8+ T cells sorted from blood. The receptor source for this set is a man younger than 30 in good health.

As regards this clone: The sample holds other DNA sequences that translate to the same CDR3. The rearrangement links TRBV13 to TRBJ2-2; D call uncertain. The CDR3 is 13 amino acids. The V end lost 5 bases, the J end lost 0 bases, and 4 bases lay between the germline ends. Germline V lookup: CDR1 PRHDT, CDR2 FYEKMQ (reference sequence). The CDR3 sequence is CASSPPNTGELFF. CDR3 DNA sequence: TGTGCCAGCAGCCCGCCGAACACCGGGGAGCTGTTTTTT.

The chain joins TRBV4-1 to TRBJ1-1; 7 bases fit TRBD1. V was clipped by 5 bases and J by 8 bases; unmatched bases: 11. From germline, CDR1 is MGHRA and CDR2 YSYEKL. CDR3 size: 14 residues. The CDR3 region has the DNA TGCGCCAGCAGCATTCCAGGGGGGCTCGGAGAAGCTTTCTTT. This translates into CASSIPGGLGEAFF.

This rearrangement joins TRBV6-1 to TRBJ1-1, with a weak D call TRBD1 (5 bases). The CDR3 is 17 residues long. Germline CDR1 is MNHNS and CDR2 is SASEGT. V lost 4 bases to trimming and J lost 0 bases, with 18 bases between them. The CDR3 bases are TGTGCCAGCAGTGCGGGACCTACAGTCCCCATGAACACTGAAGCTTTCTTT. Amino acid sequence: CASSAGPTVPMNTEAFF.

The rearrangement links TRBV11-1 to TRBJ2-7, with D unclear. The germline CDR1 and CDR2 sequences are SGHAT and FQDESV (reference sequence). V was trimmed by 5 bases and J by 2 bases, leaving 7 bases between them. The length of the CDR3 is 12 residues. The CDR3 nucleotides are TGTGCCAGCAGCCCTGACACCTACGAGCAGTACTTC. Protein sequence: CASSPDTYEQYF.

The CDR3 coding sequence is TGTGCCAGCAGTCCCCGACAGGCCTCCTACGAGCAGTACTTC. Protein sequence: CASSPRQASYEQYF. The chain carries TRBV27 and TRBJ2-7; possibly TRBD1 for D (6 bases). CDR3 size: 14 residues. The germline gives CDR1 MNHEY, CDR2 SMNVEV (reference sequence). Deletions cut 5 bases from V and 0 bases from J, with 11 bases between.

J is TRBJ2-1 and V is TRBV27, with 16 bases identical to TRBD2. CDR1 MNHEY and CDR2 SMNVEV come from the germline V gene (reference sequence). The CDR3 runs 18 residues. Germline trimming cut 5 bases from V and 3 bases from J; bases unmatched to any gene: 7. Here the CDR3 reads CASSTGLAGGPDYNEQFF. CDR3 sequence (DNA): TGTGCCAGCAGTACGGGACTAGCGGGAGGGCCGGACTACAATGAGCAGTTCTTC.

The chain employs TRBV7-9 and TRBJ1-4, with a possible D match to TRBD1 (6 bases). V lost 2 bases, J lost 6 bases, and 7 bases lay in between. Germline CDR1 and CDR2: SEHNR and FQNEAQ (reference sequence). The CDR3 runs 13 residues. CDR3 sequence: CASSLSGDEKLFF. DNA of the CDR3: TGTGCCAGCAGCTTATCAGGGGATGAAAAACTGTTTTTT.

J is TRBJ2-7 and V is TRBV2; D gene uncertain. The CDR3 has 14 residues. The germline CDR1 and CDR2 sequences are SNHLY and FYNNEI. Trimming took 1 base from V and 6 from J, leaving 13 bases between them. The CDR3 sequence: CASSEGGSIGEQYF. The CDR3 region has the DNA TGTGCCAGCAGTGAAGGTGGGTCAATCGGCGAGCAGTACTTC.

The gene calls are TRBV10-3 and TRBJ2-7, with 7 positions matching TRBD2. Per the germline V gene, CDR1 is ENHRY and CDR2 is SYGVKD. The CDR3 has 14 amino acids. After removal of 3 bases from V and 4 bases from J, the junction contained 6 bases not matched to a gene. CDR3 residues: CAISESAGEYEQYF. For the CDR3, the DNA is TGTGCCATCAGTGAATCGGCGGGAGAATACGAGCAGTACTTC.

V usage is TRBV19 and J usage is TRBJ2-2; 7 nucleotides align to TRBD1. Per the germline V gene, CDR1 is LNHDA and CDR2 is SQIVND (reference sequence). The V gene end was trimmed by 2 bases and the J gene end by 6 bases; junction bases not matched to a gene: 6. The CDR3 has 15 amino acids. The CDR3 DNA follows: TGTGCCAGTAGTATAAGTTGGCAGGGGGCCGGGGAGCTGTTTTTT. Translation: CASSISWQGAGELFF.

This chain joins TRBV7-2 and TRBJ2-1, with 11 nucleotides matching TRBD2. The CDR3 extends over 15 amino acids. The V gene's germline CDR1 is SGHTA and CDR2 FQGNSA. V gave up 5 bases and J gave up 6 bases; unmatched junction bases: 6. The CDR3 DNA reads TGTGCCAGCAGCCCGGGACTAGCGGCCTTCAATGAGCAGTTCTTC. Translating gives CASSPGLAAFNEQFF. Based on the CDR3 plus reference TRBV7-2 and TRBJ2-1, the full variable domain is GAGVSQSPSNKVTEKGKDVELRCDPISGHTALYWYRQSLGQGLEFLIYFQGNSAPDKSGLPSDRFSAERTGGSVSTLTIQRTQQEDSAVYLCASSPGLAAFNEQFFGPGTRLTVL.

This chain joins TRBV27 and TRBJ2-1; D uncertain. In germline, CDR1 is MNHEY, CDR2 SMNVEV (reference sequence). The CDR3 extends over 13 amino acids. Deletions cut 3 bases from V and 8 bases from J, with 11 bases between. CDR3 region: CASSFSVRHEQFF. CDR3 DNA: TGTGCCAGCAGTTTTTCCGTCCGGCATGAGCAGTTCTTC.

CDR3 loop: CASSSRDRYYNEQFF. The CDR3 nucleotides read TGTGCCAGCAGTTCCAGGGACAGATACTACAATGAGCAGTTCTTC. The chain uses TRBV27 and TRBJ2-1, with 7 bases aligning to TRBD1. Trimming removed 4 bases from V and 3 bases from J; junction bases left unmatched: 6. Germline CDR1 is MNHEY and CDR2 is SMNVEV (reference sequence). CDR3 length: 15 residues.

This clone was observed a single time. In DNA form, the CDR3 reads TGCGCCAGCACGGGAGAGAACGGGACACCGAACACCGGGGAGCTGTTTTTT. The encoded protein is CASTGENGTPNTGELFF. The rearrangement links TRBV10-2 to TRBJ2-2; D may correspond to TRBD1 or TRBD2 (6 bases each). The germline V gene has CDR1 WSHSY and CDR2 SAAADI. V lost 7 bases to trimming and J lost 0 bases, with 18 bases between them. This CDR3 region has 17 residues.

The rearrangement links TRBV6-1 to TRBJ2-1, with D perhaps matching TRBD1 (5 bases). This CDR3 contains 14 residues. V shed 3 bases and J shed 2 bases, with 8 bases lying between them. CDR1 is MNHNS and CDR2 is SASEGT in the germline V gene. CDR3 coding DNA: TGTGCCAGCAGTGATGCAGGGCCCTACAATGAGCAGTTCTTC. It yields the protein CASSDAGPYNEQFF.

The chain uses TRBV2 and TRBJ2-5; D is perhaps TRBD1 (6 bases). V shed 4 bases and J shed 4 bases, with 13 bases lying between them. The CDR3 totals 14 residues. Germline CDR1 is SNHLY and CDR2 is FYNNEI. CDR3 bases: TGTGCCAGCAGTGGGCAGGGGTATTCAGAGACCCAGTACTTC. Translated, it gives CASSGQGYSETQYF.